This T cell receptor (beta chain) appears in the sequencing data of a study of shared clonotypes between healthy human individuals. The split of CD4+ cells yielded CD45RA+ naive and CD45RA-negative memory subsets. CDR3 size: 16 residues. The V end was cut by 0 bases, the J end by 2 bases, with 9 bases between. Germline V gives CDR1 SGHRS, CDR2 YFSETQ. On sorted subsets, replicate PCRs used about 180 ng DNA, or 25,000 to 35,000 T cell genomes. Generated by immunoSEQ multiplex PCR, the TCRdb table keeps only in-frame clones and is missing some. The sample has roughly 1,100,000 clones; 75% are singletons.

The chain joins TRBV5-1 to TRBJ2-6, with unresolved D. This clonotype was obtained from a man younger than 30 in good health. The sample was memory CD4+ T cells sorted from blood. The subset is: CD45RA-negative fraction. CDR3 in DNA: TGCGCCAGCAGCTTGGCAGCGTCCACTGGGGCCAACGTCCTGACTTTC. Translating it yields CASSLAASTGANVLTF.